This TCR beta chain was retrieved from a study of shared clonotypes between healthy human individuals. Only in-frame clones appear in the TCRdb table, and some are missing; sequencing was by immunoSEQ multiplex PCR. The sample has under 600,000 clones; roughly 98% are singletons. Note on this clone: Its antigen is as yet unknown.

Findings of the study overall: Non-shared clonotypes displayed generation probabilities falling below those of clonotypes present in all four donors. Only blood underwent sampling, and tissue repertoires likely differ. Estimated richness values were generally larger in naive subsets than in memory subsets.

Naive CD8 populations comprised CD45RO-negative cells positively selected for CCR7, excluding terminally differentiated effector memory CD45RA+ cells. This CDR3 region has 18 residues. V dropped 3 bases and J dropped 2; count of bases not matched to a gene: 15. This TCR was sampled from a man aged 25-45 years in good health. The sequenced sample consisted of naive CD8+ T cells sorted from blood. This chain links TRBV23-1 with TRBJ2-7; 8 bases align to TRBD1. TRBV23-1 is treated as an ORF (open reading frame) with a function not yet certain. The CDR3 region is CASSQFLHGQGDPYEQYF. The CDR3 DNA is TGCGCCAGCAGTCAGTTTCTCCACGGACAGGGCGATCCCTACGAGCAGTACTTC.